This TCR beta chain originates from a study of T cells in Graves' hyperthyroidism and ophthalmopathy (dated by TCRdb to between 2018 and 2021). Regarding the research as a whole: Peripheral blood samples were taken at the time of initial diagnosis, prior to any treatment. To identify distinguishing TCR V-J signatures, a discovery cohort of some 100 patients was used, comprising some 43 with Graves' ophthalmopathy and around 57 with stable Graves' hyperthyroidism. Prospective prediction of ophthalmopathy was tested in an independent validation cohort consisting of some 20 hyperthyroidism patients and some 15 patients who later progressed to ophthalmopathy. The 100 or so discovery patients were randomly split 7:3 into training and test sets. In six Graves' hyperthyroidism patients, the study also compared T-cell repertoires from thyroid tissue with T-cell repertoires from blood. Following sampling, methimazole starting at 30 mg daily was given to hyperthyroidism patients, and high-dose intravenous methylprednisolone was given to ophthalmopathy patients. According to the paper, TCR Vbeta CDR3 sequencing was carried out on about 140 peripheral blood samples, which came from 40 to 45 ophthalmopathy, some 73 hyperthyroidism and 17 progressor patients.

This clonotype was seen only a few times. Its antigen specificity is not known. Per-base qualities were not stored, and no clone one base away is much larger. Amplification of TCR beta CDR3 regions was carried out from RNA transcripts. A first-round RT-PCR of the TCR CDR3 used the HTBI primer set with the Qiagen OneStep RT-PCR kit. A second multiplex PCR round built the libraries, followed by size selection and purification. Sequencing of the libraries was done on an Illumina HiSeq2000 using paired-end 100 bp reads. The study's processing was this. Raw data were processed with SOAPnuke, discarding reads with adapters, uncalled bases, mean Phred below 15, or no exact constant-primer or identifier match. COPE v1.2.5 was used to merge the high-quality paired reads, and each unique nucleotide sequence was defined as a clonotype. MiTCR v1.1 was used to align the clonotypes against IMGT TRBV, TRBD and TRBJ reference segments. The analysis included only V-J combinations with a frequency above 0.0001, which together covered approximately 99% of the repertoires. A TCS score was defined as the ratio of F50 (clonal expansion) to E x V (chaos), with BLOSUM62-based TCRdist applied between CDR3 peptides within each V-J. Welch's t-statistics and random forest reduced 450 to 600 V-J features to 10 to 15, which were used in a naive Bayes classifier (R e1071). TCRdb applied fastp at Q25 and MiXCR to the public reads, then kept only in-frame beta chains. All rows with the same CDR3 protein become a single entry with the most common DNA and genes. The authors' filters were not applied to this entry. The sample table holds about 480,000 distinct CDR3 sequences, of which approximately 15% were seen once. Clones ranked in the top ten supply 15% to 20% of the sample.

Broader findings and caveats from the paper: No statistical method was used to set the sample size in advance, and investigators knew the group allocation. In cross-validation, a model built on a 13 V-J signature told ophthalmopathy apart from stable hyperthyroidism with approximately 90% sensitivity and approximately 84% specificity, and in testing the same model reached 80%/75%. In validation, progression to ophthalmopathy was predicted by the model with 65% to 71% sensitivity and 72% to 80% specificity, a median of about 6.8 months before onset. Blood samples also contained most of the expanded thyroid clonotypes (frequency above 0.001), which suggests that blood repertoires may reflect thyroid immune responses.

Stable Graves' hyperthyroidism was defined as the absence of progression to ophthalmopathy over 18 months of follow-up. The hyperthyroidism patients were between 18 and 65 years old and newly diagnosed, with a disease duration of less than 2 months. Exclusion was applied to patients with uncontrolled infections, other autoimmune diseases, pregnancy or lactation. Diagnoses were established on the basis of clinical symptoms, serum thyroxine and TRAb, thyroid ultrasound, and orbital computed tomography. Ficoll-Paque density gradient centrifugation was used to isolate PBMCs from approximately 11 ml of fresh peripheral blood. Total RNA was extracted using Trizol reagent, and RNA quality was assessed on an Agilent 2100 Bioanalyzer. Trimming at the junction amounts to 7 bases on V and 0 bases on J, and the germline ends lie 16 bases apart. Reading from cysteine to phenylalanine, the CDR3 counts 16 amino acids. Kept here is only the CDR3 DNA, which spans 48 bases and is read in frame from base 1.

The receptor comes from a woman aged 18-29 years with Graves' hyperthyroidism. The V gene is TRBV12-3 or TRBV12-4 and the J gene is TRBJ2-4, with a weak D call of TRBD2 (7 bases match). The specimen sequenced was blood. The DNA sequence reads TGTGCCAGCACCGGAGGGGGGGCCGGAGCCAAAAACATTCAGTACTTC. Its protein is CASTGGGAGAKNIQYF.